The 24 T cell receptor beta chains below come from one sample, sequenced in a study of cytomegalovirus exposure and HLA in healthy donors (dated by TCRdb to 2016 to 2017). Receptors were amplified or captured by the immunoSEQ multiplex PCR assay. For the multiplex PCR, a mixture combining 60 forward primers for TCR Vbeta segments and 13 reverse primers for TCR Jbeta segments was used. The immuneACCESS repertoire file appears here via TCRdb, limited to in-frame rearrangements. These files lack a portion of the clones; in checked studies, under half of the deficit traces to unresolved V genes, and the cause of the others is not known. The sample table contains under 200,000 clones; only one count was recorded for more than 65% of them. The top ten hold less than 0.65% of the sample. The sequenced sample consisted of PBMCs. Source of these receptors: a woman aged 50 to 65 in good health and CMV-seronegative.

The chain employs TRBV5-1 and TRBJ1-2; TRBD1 is a possible D gene (5 bases). Germline loops: CDR1 SGHRS, CDR2 YFSETQ. The germline V and J ends were trimmed by 2 bases and 10 bases, with 18 bases remaining between them. The CDR3 is 14 residues long. CDR3 sequence: CASSFGGLGTYYTF. The CDR3 bases are TGCGCCAGCAGCTTCGGGGGACTGGGGACTTACTACACCTTC. Together with reference TRBV5-1 and TRBJ1-2, the CDR3 gives the full variable domain: KAGVTQTPRYLIKTRGQQVTLSCSPISGHRSVSWYQQTPGQGLQFLFEYFSETQRNKGNFPGRFSGRQFSNSRSEMNVSTLELGDSALYLCASSFGGLGTYYTFGSGTRLTVV.

The chain combines TRBV7-3 with TRBJ2-3; D is possibly TRBD2 (7 bases). The CDR3 covers 15 residues. CDR1 is SGHTA and CDR2 is FQGTGA in the germline V gene. V was shortened by 2 bases and J by 4 bases, with 13 bases between the two germline ends. This CDR3 is CASSLEGGRADTQYF. In nucleotides, the CDR3 is TGTGCCAGCAGCTTAGAGGGGGGGCGGGCAGATACGCAGTATTTT.

This chain connects TRBV5-4 to TRBJ2-1, with a tentative D call TRBD1 (6 bases). CDR1 and CDR2 (germline): SGHNT, YYREEE (reference sequence). The CDR3 spans 13 residues. The germline V and J ends were trimmed by 2 bases and 7 bases, with 10 bases remaining between them. The CDR3 DNA reads TGTGCCAGCAGCTTCACAGGGTTGAATGAGCAGTTCTTC. Amino acid sequence: CASSFTGLNEQFF.

This sequence joins TRBV13 and TRBJ2-5; 8 positions agree with TRBD1. The DNA matches TRBJ2-7 better at its end, which makes the J call doubtful. The CDR3 totals 13 residues. The V gene's germline CDR1 is PRHDT and CDR2 FYEKMQ (reference sequence). The CDR3 is CASSGTGTYEQYF. CDR3 bases: TGTGCCAGCAGCGGGACAGGAACCTACGAGCAGTACTTC.

The J gene is TRBJ2-1, the V gene TRBV5-4, with 9 bases fitting TRBD1. The CDR3 sequence is 13 residues long. Trimming removed 4 bases from V and 9 bases from J; junction bases left unmatched: 5. Germline assignment: CDR1 SGHNT and CDR2 YYREEE (reference sequence). The CDR3 sequence: CASSLRTGVEQFF. In DNA form, the CDR3 reads TGTGCCAGCAGCCTCAGGACAGGGGTTGAGCAGTTCTTC.

This sequence joins TRBV5-1 and TRBJ2-3; 7 nucleotides agree with TRBD2. CDR1 and CDR2 (germline): SGHRS, YFSETQ. This CDR3 has 13 amino acids. Trimming removed 4 bases from V and 4 bases from J; junction bases left unmatched: 3. The CDR3 region is CASSPGRADTQYF. The CDR3 coding sequence is TGCGCCAGCAGCCCTGGGAGGGCAGATACGCAGTATTTT.

This clone was seen more than once but under ten times. This sequence joins TRBV28 and TRBJ1-4, with 7 bases matching TRBD1. Germline assignment: CDR1 MDHEN and CDR2 SYDVKM. This CDR3 contains 14 residues. J was trimmed by 8 bases and V by 3 bases; bases with no gene match: 6. DNA for the CDR3: TGTGCCAGCAGTTTGCTAGGGGGCGGCGAAAAACTGTTTTTT. Amino acids: CASSLLGGGEKLFF.

There are a few counts of this clone. The chain employs TRBV30 and TRBJ2-6; D is possibly TRBD1 (6 bases). V lost 5 bases to trimming and J lost 4 bases, with 12 bases between them. This CDR3 has 14 amino acids. From germline, CDR1 is GTSNPN and CDR2 SVGIG (reference sequence). The CDR3 coding sequence is TGTGCCTGGGATACAGGGTCCGGGGCCAACGTCCTGACTTTC. This encodes CAWDTGSGANVLTF.

The CDR3 region has the DNA TGTGCAGTTTCTCGGGGGGCGCGCTACGAGCAGTACTTC. It translates to CAVSRGARYEQYF. This rearrangement joins TRBV5-3 to TRBJ2-7; the D gene is possibly TRBD2 (7 bases). TRBV5-3 is reported as an ORF; its role is uncertain. The CDR3 has 13 amino acids.

The V gene is TRBV6-1, the J gene TRBJ1-2; D remains ambiguous. The germline CDR1 and CDR2 sequences are MNHNS and SASEGT. The CDR3 has 10 residues. Trimming stripped 1 base from V and 9 bases from J, with 3 bases between. CDR3 DNA sequence: TGTGCCAGCAGTGAAGGTAGCTACACCTTC. Protein: CASSEGSYTF.

This chain uses TRBV19 with TRBJ1-1, with D possibly TRBD1 on 5 matching bases. V dropped 1 base and J dropped 12 bases, with 15 bases sitting between them. The CDR3 is 13 amino acids. Germline CDR1 and CDR2: LNHDA and SQIVND (reference sequence). The DNA for the CDR3 is TGTGCCAGTAGTATAGGCCGGGACTCCGTGACTTTCTTT. Its protein product is CASSIGRDSVTFF.

The chain couples TRBV7-8 to TRBJ1-4; the D gene is possibly TRBD1 (5 bases). Deletions cut 5 bases from V and 8 bases from J, with 15 bases between. The CDR3 covers 14 residues. CDR1 is SGHVS and CDR2 is FQNEAQ in the germline V gene. The CDR3 DNA is TGTGCCAGCAGCCTCCATAGGACACGGGAAAAACTGTTTTTT. Translated, it gives CASSLHRTREKLFF.

The chain carries TRBV4-3 and TRBJ2-4; 7 bases match TRBD1. Germline CDR1 and CDR2: LGHNA and YSLEER. V lost 7 bases and J lost 1; bases outside the gene matches: 10. The CDR3 loop spans 16 amino acids. Here the CDR3 reads CASIETGVVAKNIQYF. DNA for the CDR3: TGCGCCAGCATCGAAACAGGGGTTGTTGCCAAAAACATTCAGTACTTC.

Details on this clone: Other DNA sequences within the sample encode an identical CDR3. CDR3 in amino acids: CASSLGRAGGEKLFF. The CDR3 nucleotides read TGTGCCAGCAGCTTAGGAAGGGCGGGAGGCGAAAAACTGTTTTTT. The V gene is TRBV7-9, the J gene TRBJ1-4, with D unresolved. Trimming stripped 1 base from V and 8 bases from J, with 14 bases between. CDR1 SEHNR and CDR2 FQNEAQ come from the germline V gene (reference sequence). This CDR3 comprises 15 residues.

V usage is TRBV28 and J usage is TRBJ2-7; 8 bases match TRBD1. The CDR3 sequence is 14 residues long. Germline-derived CDR1 and CDR2 are MDHEN and SYDVKM. The junction had 8 bases not matched to a gene; V was cut back by 7 bases and J by 3 bases. CDR3 DNA: TGTGCCAGCACCCATACACAGGGGGACTACGAGCAGTACTTC. This codes for CASTHTQGDYEQYF.

CDR3 nucleotide sequence: TGTGCCTGGAGTGAGGACGACAGGGGATCCTACGAGCAGTACTTC. Translated, it gives CAWSEDDRGSYEQYF. The chain combines TRBV30 with TRBJ2-7, with TRBD1 matching over 8 bases. The germline V gene has CDR1 GTSNPN and CDR2 SVGIG (reference sequence). J was trimmed by 1 base and V by 1 base; bases with no gene match: 6. CDR3 length: 15 amino acids.

The chain links TRBV5-8 to TRBJ2-7; 9 positions match TRBD2. This CDR3 is 15 amino acids long. Trimming cost V 4 bases and J 3 bases; bases outside gene matches: 8. Germline assignment: CDR1 SGHTS and CDR2 YDEGEE. CDR3 nucleotide sequence: TGTGCCAGCAGCGATAGCGGGAGTGGGATCTACGAGCAGTACTTC. Translation gives CASSDSGSGIYEQYF.

The chain joins TRBV18 to TRBJ1-5, with D possibly matching TRBD1 (5 bases). From germline, CDR1 is KGHSH and CDR2 LQKENI. V was clipped by 6 bases and J by 7 bases, with 13 bases between them. The CDR3 consists of 13 residues. The DNA for the CDR3 is TGTGCCAGCTCCCAGGGTGAGGAACAGCCCCAGCATTTT. This codes for CASSQGEEQPQHF.

The chain carries TRBV15 and TRBJ2-7, with D unresolved. Trimming shortened V by 0 bases and J by 4 bases, and 13 bases separated the two germline ends. Germline V CDR1 and CDR2: LNHNV, YYDKDF (reference sequence). The CDR3 is made up of 15 amino acids. CDR3 nucleotide sequence: TGTGCCACCAGCAGAGATCCCAGCATCGGGTACGAGCAGTACTTC. Protein product: CATSRDPSIGYEQYF.

The CDR3 DNA is TGTGCCAGAAGCGCCCGGGACAGCCCTCGTAACTATGGCTACACCTTC. Translated: CARSARDSPRNYGYTF. This chain links TRBV5-3 with TRBJ1-2; 7 positions match TRBD1. TRBV5-3 is labeled an ORF, and its function is uncertain. This CDR3 spans 16 amino acids. Trimming removed 4 bases from V and 1 base from J; junction bases left unmatched: 10.

In this sample, this clone turned up a few times. V gene TRBV11-2 combines with J gene TRBJ2-1; 12 bases are a match to TRBD2. Germline CDR1 reads SGHAT; CDR2 reads FQNNGV. V dropped 1 base and J dropped 6; count of bases not matched to a gene: 1. This CDR3 has 15 amino acids. The CDR3 DNA reads TGTGCCAGCAGCTTAGTACTAGCGGGGGGCAATGAGCAGTTCTTC. This encodes CASSLVLAGGNEQFF.

Regarding this clone: Germline is not matched at one junction end, which may reflect a read error. The J gene is TRBJ2-7, the V gene TRBV5-1; no reliable D call. CDR1 is SGHRS, CDR2 YFSETQ, per germline. The CDR3 has 13 residues. The CDR3 sequence: CASSLGQLTTSSF. CDR3 nucleotide sequence: TGCGCCAGCAGCTTGGGGCAGCTTACTACGAGCAGCTTC.

V and J are TRBV19 and TRBJ2-5; D remains unclear. The germline V gene has CDR1 LNHDA and CDR2 SQIVND (reference sequence). The CDR3 is 12 amino acids. Trimming cost V 10 bases and J 5 bases, with 14 bases left between them. The CDR3 DNA reads as TGTGCCACCGCCCCCCGAGCCGAGACCCAGTACTTC. Translation: CATAPRAETQYF.

This sequence joins TRBV21-1 and TRBJ2-3; the D call in the table, TRBD2, was not verified against the DNA. TRBV21-1 is marked as a pseudogene. The length of the CDR3 is 15 residues. The DNA of the CDR3 is TGTGCCAGCAGCAAAATAGCGAGAGCTCCAGATACGCAGTATTTT. This encodes CASSKIARAPDTQYF.